Listed below are T cell receptor beta chains from one sample, sequenced in a study of neurological immune-mediated disorders. TCRdb itself ran the 5' RACE reads through MiXCR, one entry per CDR3 protein. The sample holds 30,000 or so distinct CDR3 sequences, 10% to 15% seen once. The sample comprised CD4+ T cells from blood. These receptors originate from a female donor with HTLV-1-associated myelopathy (HAM/TSP). Each CDR3 is given with its conserved first and last residue. The order of the fields is V gene, D gene, clone size, J gene, CDR3 DNA, CDR3 protein. D genes are given only for firm matches. Size values are once, few and many counts, or a class for expanded clones, and some rows have none.

V gene: TRBV28; D gene: NA; clone size: many; J gene: TRBJ1-1; CDR3 DNA: TGTGCCAGCAGTTCCCCAGGGGATCTAATGAACACTGAAGCTTTCTTT; CDR3 protein: CASSSPGDLMNTEAFF
V gene: TRBV5-6; D gene: NA; clone size: many; J gene: TRBJ2-7; CDR3 DNA: TGTGCCAGCAGCTTGGTGGACGGATCCTACGAGCAGTACTTC; CDR3 protein: CASSLVDGSYEQYF
V gene: TRBV4-2; D gene: TRBD1; clone size: NA; J gene: TRBJ2-1; CDR3 DNA: TGTGCCAGCAGCCGGGACAGGGGCGCCTACAATGAGCAGTTCTTC; CDR3 protein: CASSRDRGAYNEQFF
V gene: TRBV3-1; D gene: NA; clone size: many; J gene: TRBJ1-4; CDR3 DNA: TGTGCCAGCAGCCAAGATCGGGCCCAAAAACTGTTTTTT; CDR3 protein: CASSQDRAQKLFF
V gene: TRBV5-1; D gene: NA; clone size: many; J gene: TRBJ2-5; CDR3 DNA: TGCGCCAGCAGCAGCGACCGAGCCGGGACCCAGTACTTC; CDR3 protein: CASSSDRAGTQYF
V gene: TRBV28; D gene: NA; clone size: many; J gene: TRBJ2-2; CDR3 DNA: TGTGCCAGCAGTTCTACGGGCCATAACACCGGGGAGCTGTTTTTT; CDR3 protein: CASSSTGHNTGELFF
V gene: TRBV14; D gene: NA; clone size: NA; J gene: TRBJ2-1; CDR3 DNA: TGTGCCAGCAGCCAGCCTGGAGGTGGGCTAGGGGGCTACAATGAGCAGTTCTTC; CDR3 protein: CASSQPGGGLGGYNEQFF
V gene: TRBV7-2; D gene: NA; clone size: many; J gene: TRBJ2-3; CDR3 DNA: TGTGCCAGCAGCCGCCGGCCCTCAGGGGGCACAGATACGCAGTATTTT; CDR3 protein: CASSRRPSGGTDTQYF
V gene: TRBV15; D gene: NA; clone size: many; J gene: TRBJ2-3; CDR3 DNA: TGTGCCACCAGCAGCGGGGGACACAACACAGATACGCAGTATTTT; CDR3 protein: CATSSGGHNTDTQYF
V gene: TRBV20-1; D gene: TRBD1; clone size: many; J gene: TRBJ2-1; CDR3 DNA: TGCAGTGCTCCCACCGCGGAGGCAGGGGGCGGGGATGAGCAGTTCTTC; CDR3 protein: CSAPTAEAGGGDEQFF
V gene: TRBV7-2; D gene: NA; clone size: many; J gene: TRBJ2-3; CDR3 DNA: TGTGCCAGCAGCTCCTCTAGAACACACACAGATACGCAGTATTTT; CDR3 protein: CASSSSRTHTDTQYF
V gene: TRBV5-1; D gene: TRBD2; clone size: many; J gene: TRBJ2-1; CDR3 DNA: TGCGCCAGCAGGGGGACTAGCGGGTTCGATGAGCAGTTCTTC; CDR3 protein: CASRGTSGFDEQFF
V gene: TRBV6-5; D gene: NA; clone size: many; J gene: TRBJ2-2; CDR3 DNA: TGTGCCAGCAGTTACCGTCTTAACACTGCGCAGGGGACCCCGAACACCGGGGAGCTGTTTTTT; CDR3 protein: CASSYRLNTAQGTPNTGELFF
V gene: TRBV5-1; D gene: NA; clone size: many; J gene: TRBJ2-3; CDR3 DNA: TGCGCCAGCAGCTTGAATTCCCCAGATACGCAGTATTTT; CDR3 protein: CASSLNSPDTQYF
V gene: TRBV12-3/TRBV12-4; D gene: NA; clone size: many; J gene: TRBJ1-2; CDR3 DNA: TGTGCCAGCAGTTTAGGGAGAGGGGAGAACTATGGCTACACCTTC; CDR3 protein: CASSLGRGENYGYTF
V gene: TRBV20-1; D gene: NA; clone size: many; J gene: TRBJ1-4; CDR3 DNA: TGCAGTGCTGGCCAAGGGTTGGCTAATGAAAAACTGTTTTTT; CDR3 protein: CSAGQGLANEKLFF
V gene: TRBV5-1; D gene: NA; clone size: many; J gene: TRBJ1-2; CDR3 DNA: TGCGCCAGCCGAAACCACTATGGCTACACCTTC; CDR3 protein: CASRNHYGYTF
V gene: TRBV20-1; D gene: NA; clone size: many; J gene: TRBJ2-3; CDR3 DNA: TGCAGTGCCCTCGGGTCAGATACGCAGTATTTT; CDR3 protein: CSALGSDTQYF
V gene: TRBV7-2; D gene: NA; clone size: many; J gene: TRBJ2-5; CDR3 DNA: TGTGCCAGCAGCTTAGTATCGGGGGGCCTACAAGAGACCCAGTACTTC; CDR3 protein: CASSLVSGGLQETQYF
V gene: TRBV7-9; D gene: NA; clone size: few; J gene: TRBJ2-3; CDR3 DNA: TGTGCCAGCAGTCCGAGAGGATCAGATACGCAGTATTTT; CDR3 protein: CASSPRGSDTQYF
V gene: TRBV20-1; D gene: TRBD1; clone size: many; J gene: TRBJ2-5; CDR3 DNA: TGCAGTGCTAGGTCTCCGGGACAGGGGCGAGAGACCCAGTACTTC; CDR3 protein: CSARSPGQGRETQYF
V gene: TRBV10-3; D gene: TRBD2; clone size: NA; J gene: TRBJ2-1; CDR3 DNA: TGTGCCATCAGTGCCCCAAGGACTAGCGGGATCAACAATGAGCAGTTCTTC; CDR3 protein: CAISAPRTSGINNEQFF
V gene: TRBV24-1; D gene: NA; clone size: many; J gene: TRBJ2-3; CDR3 DNA: TGTGCCACCGGGCGCACAGATACGCAGTATTTT; CDR3 protein: CATGRTDTQYF
V gene: TRBV20-1; D gene: TRBD2; clone size: medium-sized; J gene: TRBJ2-3; CDR3 DNA: TGCAGTGGACAAACGGGACTAGTCAGAGATACGCAGTATTTT; CDR3 protein: CSGQTGLVRDTQYF